One and the same sample provided the 7 T cell receptor beta chains below, sequenced in a study of T-cell memory formation after mild COVID-19. Using its own MiXCR run on the 5' RACE reads, TCRdb lists one record per CDR3 protein. The sample has about half a million distinct CDR3 sequences; over 15% are singletons. The specimen was PBMCs or a T cell subset sorted from them (not recorded which). The source is an adult woman who had mild COVID-19 (a few samples of this study predate the infection). Cell type and time point are not known.

V and J are TRBV4-3 and TRBJ2-7, with a weak D call TRBD2 (5 bases). This CDR3 is 17 amino acids long. Trimming pared 0 bases from V and 0 bases from J, leaving 15 bases between. Per germline, CDR1 LGHNA and CDR2 YSLEER. The CDR3 spells CASSQDWAAGHSYEQYF. The CDR3 coding sequence is TGCGCCAGCAGCCAAGATTGGGCGGCGGGCCACTCCTACGAGCAGTACTTC.

This chain uses TRBV5-1 with TRBJ1-2, with 9 bases identical to TRBD1. CDR1 is SGHRS, CDR2 YFSETQ, per germline. The CDR3 is made up of 15 amino acids. Losses at the gene ends were 4 bases for V and 4 bases for J; bases not matched to a gene: 8. The CDR3 protein is CASSVRDRDPYGYTF. The DNA of the CDR3 is TGCGCCAGCAGCGTCCGGGACAGGGATCCCTATGGCTACACCTTC.

This clonotype has a count of ten or more. The chain joins TRBV5-4 to TRBJ1-2; tentative D call: TRBD1 (6 bases). Germline loops: CDR1 SGHNT, CDR2 YYREEE (reference sequence). There are 15 residues in the CDR3. V lost 4 bases to trimming and J lost 3 bases, with 16 bases between them. This CDR3 reads CASSAPQGKDYGYTF. In DNA form, the CDR3 reads TGTGCCAGCAGCGCCCCCCAGGGGAAGGACTATGGCTACACCTTC.

The V gene is TRBV7-9, the J gene TRBJ1-5; D is unresolved. CDR1 is SEHNR, CDR2 FQNEAQ, per germline (reference sequence). The CDR3 spans 13 residues. Trimming removed 5 bases at V and 10 bases at J, with 15 bases between. Written as DNA, the CDR3 is TGTGCCAGCAGCGCCGAAAATCGTTTACCCCAGCATTTT. Protein product: CASSAENRLPQHF. Full variable domain (outside the CDR3, taken from reference TRBV7-9 and TRBJ1-5): DTGVSQNPRHKITKRGQNVTFRCDPISEHNRLYWYRQTLGQGPEFLTYFQNEAQLEKSRLLSDRFSAERPKGSFSTLEIQRTEQGDSAMYLCASSAENRLPQHFGDGTRLSIL.

This clonotype was counted only a few times. CDR3 DNA sequence: TGCGCCAGCAGCCCCGAGGGTAGGTCGCAAGCTTTCTTT. Translating it yields CASSPEGRSQAFF. The chain combines TRBV5-1 with TRBJ1-1; D is uncertain. Per germline, CDR1 SGHRS and CDR2 YFSETQ. The CDR3 loop spans 13 amino acids. Between the trimmed V and J ends, which lost 4 bases and 9 bases, there was a span of 16 bases.

This sequence joins TRBV6-5 and TRBJ1-2; 8 bases map to TRBD1. The V gene's germline CDR1 is MNHEY and CDR2 SVGAGI. The CDR3 has 14 amino acids. J gave up 4 bases and V 5 bases, and 6 bases lay outside the gene matches. The DNA for the CDR3 is TGTGCCAGCAGTACGGACAGGGCGAGCTATGGCTACACCTTC. Protein sequence: CASSTDRASYGYTF.

The chain uses TRBV7-8 and TRBJ2-7, with TRBD1 matching 10 bases. With V trimmed by 3 bases and J by 5 bases, 7 bases remained unmatched. This CDR3 is 15 amino acids long. CDR1 and CDR2 from the germline V gene are SGHVS and FQNEAQ. The CDR3 here is CASSFRGQGLDEQYF. The CDR3 nucleotides read TGTGCCAGCAGCTTCCGGGGACAGGGGCTCGACGAGCAGTACTTC.